The next 18 T cell receptor beta chains were all read from a single sample in a study of blood T cell repertoires in COVID-19. Measured with immunoSEQ multiplex PCR; TCRdb has only the in-frame clones, and not every one. The sample records a few hundred thousand clones, 70% to 90% being singletons. Sequences were obtained from peripheral blood. The receptors here all came from a woman in her 70s with acute or convalescent COVID-19.

This chain links TRBV6-5 with TRBJ1-2; unclear D gene. V was clipped by 6 bases and J by 0 bases, with 14 bases between them. Per the germline V gene, CDR1 is MNHEY and CDR2 is SVGAGI. This CDR3 has 15 residues. CDR3 DNA: TGTGCCAGCAGACCCCTTGCCGGGGCTAACTATGGCTACACCTTC. It translates to CASRPLAGANYGYTF.

In its sample, this clone was seen once. V usage is TRBV6-1 and J usage is TRBJ1-4; no reliable D call. Germline V lookup: CDR1 MNHNS, CDR2 SASEGT. V lost 2 bases to trimming and J lost 0 bases, with 13 bases between them. The CDR3 has 17 amino acids. CDR3 amino acids: CASSEQVLPATNEKLFF. The CDR3 DNA sequence: TGTGCCAGCAGTGAACAGGTTCTTCCTGCAACTAATGAAAAACTGTTTTTT.

V gene TRBV7-2 combines with J gene TRBJ2-2; TRBD1 is a possible D gene (6 bases). The CDR3 is made up of 15 amino acids. Germline-derived CDR1 and CDR2 are SGHTA and FQGNSA. The V end lost 3 bases, the J end lost 2 bases, and 10 bases lay between the germline ends. The CDR3: CASSLLGANTGELFF. The CDR3 DNA sequence: TGTGCCAGCAGCTTGCTGGGGGCAAACACCGGGGAGCTGTTTTTT.

This clone appeared once. The chain uses TRBV7-8 and TRBJ1-5; tentative D call: TRBD1 (5 bases). Germline lookup yields CDR1 SGHVS and CDR2 FQNEAQ. The V end was cut by 5 bases, the J end by 7 bases, with 18 bases between. This CDR3 is 15 amino acids long. Here the CDR3 reads CASSLPGLPWQPQHF. The CDR3 region has the DNA TGTGCCAGCAGCCTTCCGGGACTCCCTTGGCAGCCCCAGCATTTT.

The chain is built from TRBV27 and TRBJ2-7; 8 positions match TRBD1. Germline V gives CDR1 MNHEY, CDR2 SMNVEV (reference sequence). The CDR3 sequence is 13 residues long. Trimming removed 6 bases from V and 5 bases from J; junction bases left unmatched: 6. This chain's CDR3 is CASRPTGGHEQYF. CDR3 coding DNA: TGTGCCAGCAGACCAACAGGGGGTCACGAGCAGTACTTC.

This clone was picked up a small number of times. The chain carries TRBV2 and TRBJ2-2, with 14 bases aligning to TRBD2. The germline gives CDR1 SNHLY, CDR2 FYNNEI. The CDR3 runs 19 residues. V shed 4 bases, J shed 4 bases, and the junction held 11 bases outside the gene matches. CDR3 sequence (DNA): TGTGCCAGCAGTGGGACTAGCGGGGGGCGCGGCGTACTCACCGGGGAGCTGTTTTTT. Translated, it gives CASSGTSGGRGVLTGELFF.

The rearrangement uses TRBV28 and TRBJ1-5, with D perhaps matching TRBD1 (6 bases). Deletions cut 6 bases from V and 9 bases from J, with 18 bases between. The CDR3 consists of 14 residues. Germline values: CDR1 MDHEN, CDR2 SYDVKM. The CDR3 here is CASSPIDRKGPQHF. The DNA for the CDR3 is TGTGCCAGCAGCCCGATAGACAGGAAAGGGCCCCAGCATTTT.

The chain links TRBV14 to TRBJ1-1; maybe TRBD1 (6 bases). The V and J ends lost 2 bases and 4 bases respectively, with 14 bases between them. In germline, CDR1 is SGHDN, CDR2 FVKESK. This CDR3 is built from 15 residues. This chain's CDR3 is CASSQIGGMGTEAFF. The CDR3 DNA sequence: TGTGCCAGCAGCCAAATTGGGGGCATGGGCACTGAAGCTTTCTTT.

The chain recombines TRBV9 with TRBJ2-7; D is unresolved. Between the trimmed V and J ends, which lost 0 bases and 2 bases, there was a span of 9 bases. CDR3 length equals 14 residues. Germline assignment: CDR1 SGDLS and CDR2 YYNGEE. Here the CDR3 reads CASSVGWQAYEQYF. The CDR3 DNA reads TGTGCCAGCAGCGTAGGGTGGCAGGCCTACGAGCAGTACTTC.

The chain couples TRBV6-5 to TRBJ1-5; D remains ambiguous. The germline CDR1 and CDR2 sequences are MNHEY and SVGAGI. CDR3 size: 13 residues. V dropped 11 bases and J dropped 4 bases, with 15 bases sitting between them. The CDR3 DNA reads as TGTGCCGGTGGTGGCGAGGAAAATCAGCCCCAGCATTTT. Translation: CAGGGEENQPQHF.

This clone was observed at least ten times. The V call is TRBV30, the J call TRBJ1-2; 10 nucleotides match TRBD1. Trimming took 0 bases from V and 4 from J; bases not matched to a gene: 8. Germline V lookup: CDR1 GTSNPN, CDR2 SVGIG (reference sequence). CDR3 length: 16 amino acids. CDR3 sequence: CAWSVRTGGWSYGYTF. In DNA, the CDR3 is TGTGCCTGGAGTGTTCGGACAGGGGGATGGAGCTATGGCTACACCTTC.

The V call is TRBV27, the J call TRBJ1-6; 8 bases fit TRBD1. Germline lookup yields CDR1 MNHEY and CDR2 SMNVEV (reference sequence). Unmatched junction bases numbered 12, after V lost 7 bases and J lost 10 bases. CDR3 length equals 15 residues. The CDR3 is CASTASGTGHSPLHF. The CDR3 DNA reads as TGTGCCAGCACCGCCTCCGGGACAGGCCACTCACCCCTCCACTTT.

The chain has TRBV4-1 and TRBJ2-3; 8 positions match TRBD2. This CDR3 contains 15 residues. The J segment lost 2 bases and the V segment lost 5 bases, leaving 6 bases of the junction unmatched. Germline values: CDR1 MGHRA, CDR2 YSYEKL. The CDR3: CASSTLRGATDTQYF. The DNA of the CDR3 is TGCGCCAGCAGCACCCTGCGGGGGGCCACAGATACGCAGTATTTT.

The V gene is TRBV5-1, the J gene TRBJ1-6, with TRBD1 identical over 8 bases. This CDR3 is built from 16 residues. Germline values: CDR1 SGHRS, CDR2 YFSETQ. V was clipped by 0 bases and J by 6 bases; unmatched bases: 5. The CDR3, as DNA: TGCGCCAGCAGCTTGGGGGGACAGGCATTTAATTCACCCCTCCACTTT. Translated: CASSLGGQAFNSPLHF.

V gene TRBV6-5 combines with J gene TRBJ1-6; D is uncertain. Germline assignment: CDR1 MNHEY and CDR2 SVGAGI. The CDR3 has 14 amino acids. Trimming left V 5 bases short and J 10 bases short, with 15 bases between. CDR3 bases: TGTGCCAGCAGTAGAACCCGGGAGGGCTCACCCCTCCACTTT. Translation gives CASSRTREGSPLHF.

This clone came up a few times. The V call is TRBV6-5, the J call TRBJ1-1; tentatively, D is TRBD1 (5 bases). The CDR3 has 13 residues. The ends were cut back, 6 bases at V and 3 bases at J, with 11 bases in the middle. Germline CDR1 MNHEY, CDR2 SVGAGI. The CDR3, as DNA: TGTGCCAGCAGATCAGGGCTTCACACTGAAGCTTTCTTT. This sequence encodes CASRSGLHTEAFF.

This chain links TRBV7-8 with TRBJ1-2; tentative D call: TRBD1 (5 bases). Germline V gene data show CDR1 as SGHVS and CDR2 as FQNEAQ. The CDR3 is 15 amino acids. V dropped 5 bases and J dropped 4 bases, with 17 bases sitting between them. CDR3 in amino acids: CASSPPGGTFYGYTF. The CDR3 coding sequence is TGTGCCAGCAGCCCCCCGGGAGGGACCTTCTATGGCTACACCTTC.

V gene TRBV5-1 combines with J gene TRBJ1-1; 10 nucleotides line up with TRBD1. The germline V gene encodes CDR1 SGHRS and CDR2 YFSETQ. This CDR3 contains 17 residues. With 0 bases clipped from V and 1 base from J, the junction kept 6 bases outside the gene matches. The CDR3 DNA follows: TGCGCCAGCAGCTTGGAGGGACAGGGGCCTTCGAACACTGAAGCTTTCTTT. Protein sequence: CASSLEGQGPSNTEAFF.